This T cell receptor (beta chain) was captured in a study of blood T cell repertoires in COVID-19 (dated by TCRdb to 2019 to 2021). With respect to the entire study: Samples from collaborators originated in the United States, Italy and Spain and spanned both the acute and convalescent phases of COVID-19. The prospective study material was composed of cDNA or gDNA derived from T cells, B-cell-depleted T cells, or PBMCs. Subjects who had been exposed to COVID-19, were actively infected with it, or had recovered from it provided the deeply sampled blood TCRbeta repertoires that made up the dataset. The repertoires were released in a freely available public database meant as a resource for research on the immune response to SARS-CoV-2. The samples were drawn from two sources: the first 160 participants of the ongoing ImmuneRACE study, and some 1,300 subjects contributed by 6 global collaborators. Nearly every sample came with metadata listing a de-identified subject ID, COVID-19 status, age in years and sex. Where available, HLA class I and class II types were taken from metadata supplied by the sample provider and were not determined by assay-based typing.

TCRbeta CDR3 regions were amplified from genomic DNA by means of the immunoSEQ Assay, a bias-controlled multiplex PCR. Under the source paper's analysis protocol: Within the assay, amplification of reference gene primers was used to estimate how many nucleated cells each sample contained. Sequence reads were collapsed and filtered to measure the absolute abundance of every unique TCRbeta CDR3 rearrangement. Productive Simpson clonality was computed per sample as the square root of Simpson's diversity index over productive rearrangements. TCRdb limited this immuneACCESS table to in-frame rearrangements with V and J called. A share of clones is missing; checked studies link under half to unresolved V genes, and the rest is unexplained. The V and J calls and clone size are taken from that table; D and trimming were inferred from the DNA. Within this sample are approximately 390,000 clones, with 90% of them counted one time only. The biggest ten clones account for about 7% of the sample.

Regarding this clone: Its antigen remains unidentified. It has no much larger one-base neighbor in the sample; base qualities were not kept.

Broader findings and caveats from the paper: The quantity of clinical and demographic metadata differed by source and by participant and was supplied without curation.

Whole blood was collected in K2EDTA tubes by collaborating institutions according to the institutions' own protocols. For TCRbeta analysis, collaborators shipped samples as frozen whole blood, isolated PBMCs, or DNA extracted from either of those sample types. V and J are truncated by 0 bases and 0 bases respectively, leaving an intervening sequence of 12 bases. From the cysteine through the phenylalanine, the CDR3 covers 16 amino acids. Just the 48-base CDR3 DNA is kept, in frame starting at base 1. CDR1 and CDR2 (LNHNV, YYDKDF) derive from the germline V gene (reference sequence). The receptor was isolated from a young man with active or convalescent COVID-19. The specimen was peripheral blood. This sequence uses TRBV15 and TRBJ2-7; possibly the D gene is TRBD2, per 6 matching bases. The CDR3 sequence is CATSRDLGSGSYEQYF. The DNA sequence is TGTGCCACCAGCAGAGATCTAGGTAGCGGCTCCTACGAGCAGTACTTC.